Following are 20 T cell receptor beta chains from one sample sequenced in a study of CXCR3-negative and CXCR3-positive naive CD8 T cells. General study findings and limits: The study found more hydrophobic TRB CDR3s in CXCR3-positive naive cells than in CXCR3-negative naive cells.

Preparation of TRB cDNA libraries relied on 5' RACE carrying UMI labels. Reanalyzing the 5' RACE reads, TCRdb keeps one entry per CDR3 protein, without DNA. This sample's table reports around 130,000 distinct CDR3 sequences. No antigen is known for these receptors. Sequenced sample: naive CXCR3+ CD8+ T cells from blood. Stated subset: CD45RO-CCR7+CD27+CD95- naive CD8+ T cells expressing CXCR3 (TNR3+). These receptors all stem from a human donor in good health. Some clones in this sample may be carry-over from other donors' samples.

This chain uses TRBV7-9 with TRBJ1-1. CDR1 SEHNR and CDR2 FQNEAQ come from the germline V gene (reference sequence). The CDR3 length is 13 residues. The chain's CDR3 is CASSPRVATEAFF.

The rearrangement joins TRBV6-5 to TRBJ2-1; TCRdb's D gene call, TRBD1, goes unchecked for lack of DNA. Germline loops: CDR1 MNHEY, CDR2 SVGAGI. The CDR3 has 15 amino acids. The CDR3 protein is CASSYSTGGLNEQFF.

The CDR3 sequence: CASSFEANRSTQETQYF. The chain couples TRBV28 to TRBJ2-5; checking the TCRdb D call of TRBD1 is not possible without DNA. Germline CDR1 MDHEN, CDR2 SYDVKM. The CDR3 is made up of 17 amino acids. The complete variable domain, with remaining parts taken from reference TRBV28 and TRBJ2-5, reads DVKVTQSSRYLVKRTGEKVFLECVQDMDHENMFWYRQDPGLGLRLIYFSYDVKMKEKGDIPEGYSVSREKKERFSLILESASTNQTSMYLCASSFEANRSTQETQYFGPGTRLLVL.

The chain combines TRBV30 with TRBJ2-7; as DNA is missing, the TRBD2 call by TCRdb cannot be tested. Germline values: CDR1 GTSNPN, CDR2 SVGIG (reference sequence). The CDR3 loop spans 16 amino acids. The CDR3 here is CAWGPDAGPDSYEQYF.

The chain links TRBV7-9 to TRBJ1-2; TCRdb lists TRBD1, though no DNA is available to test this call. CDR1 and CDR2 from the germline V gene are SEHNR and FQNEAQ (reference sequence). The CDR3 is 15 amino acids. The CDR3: CASSSSNTAGYGYTF. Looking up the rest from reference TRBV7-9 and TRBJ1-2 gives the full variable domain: DTGVSQNPRHKITKRGQNVTFRCDPISEHNRLYWYRQTLGQGPEFLTYFQNEAQLEKSRLLSDRFSAERPKGSFSTLEIQRTEQGDSAMYLCASSSSNTAGYGYTFGSGTRLTVV.

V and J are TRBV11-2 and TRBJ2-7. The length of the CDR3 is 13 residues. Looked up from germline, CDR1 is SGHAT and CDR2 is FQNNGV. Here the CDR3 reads CASSLAVGYEQYF.

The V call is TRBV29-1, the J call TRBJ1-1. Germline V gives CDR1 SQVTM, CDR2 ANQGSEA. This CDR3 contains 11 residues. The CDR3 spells CSVGEYTEAFF.

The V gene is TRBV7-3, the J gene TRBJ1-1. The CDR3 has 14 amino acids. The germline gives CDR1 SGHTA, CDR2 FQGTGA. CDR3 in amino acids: CASSPTGGSVEAFF.

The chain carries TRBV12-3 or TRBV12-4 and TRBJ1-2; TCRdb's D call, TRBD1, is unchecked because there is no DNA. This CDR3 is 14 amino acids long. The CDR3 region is CASSWDRTNYGYTF.

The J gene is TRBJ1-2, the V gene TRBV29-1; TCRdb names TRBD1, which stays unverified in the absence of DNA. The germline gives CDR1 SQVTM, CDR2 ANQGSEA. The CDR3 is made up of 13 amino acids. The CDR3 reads CSVRAAGGYGYTF.

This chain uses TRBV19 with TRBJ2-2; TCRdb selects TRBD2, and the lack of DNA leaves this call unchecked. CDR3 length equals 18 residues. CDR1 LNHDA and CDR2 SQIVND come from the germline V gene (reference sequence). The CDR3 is CASTWRASGRANTGELFF.

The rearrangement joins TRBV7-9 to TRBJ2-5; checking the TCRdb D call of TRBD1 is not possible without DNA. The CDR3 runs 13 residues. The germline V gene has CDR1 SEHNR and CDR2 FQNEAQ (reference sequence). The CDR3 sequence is CASSEAHGNPQYF.

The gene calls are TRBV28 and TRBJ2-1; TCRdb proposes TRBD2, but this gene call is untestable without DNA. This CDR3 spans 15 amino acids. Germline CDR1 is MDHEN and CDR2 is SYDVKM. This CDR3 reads CASSTVGLSYNEQFF.

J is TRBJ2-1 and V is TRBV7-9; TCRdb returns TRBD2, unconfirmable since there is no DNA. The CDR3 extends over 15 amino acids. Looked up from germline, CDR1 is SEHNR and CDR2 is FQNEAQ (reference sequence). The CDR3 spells CASSSWIGLLDEQFF.

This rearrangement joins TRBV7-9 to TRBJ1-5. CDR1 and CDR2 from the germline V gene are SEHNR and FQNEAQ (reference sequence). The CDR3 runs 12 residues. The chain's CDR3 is CASSLSQQPQHF.

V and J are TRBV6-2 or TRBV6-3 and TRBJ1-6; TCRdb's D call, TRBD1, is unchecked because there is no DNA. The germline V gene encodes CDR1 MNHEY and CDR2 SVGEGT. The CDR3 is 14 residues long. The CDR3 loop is CASSNGQGSSPLHF.

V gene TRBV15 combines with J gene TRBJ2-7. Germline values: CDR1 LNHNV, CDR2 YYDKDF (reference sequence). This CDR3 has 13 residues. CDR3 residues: CATGVGYYYEQYF.

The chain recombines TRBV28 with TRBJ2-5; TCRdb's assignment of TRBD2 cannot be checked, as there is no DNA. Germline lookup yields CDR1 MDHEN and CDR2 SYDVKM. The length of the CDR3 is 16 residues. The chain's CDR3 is CASSLSVSGDPRAQYF.

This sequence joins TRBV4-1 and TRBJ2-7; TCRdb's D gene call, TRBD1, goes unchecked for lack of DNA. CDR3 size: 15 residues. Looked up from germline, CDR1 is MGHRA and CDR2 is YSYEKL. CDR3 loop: CASSQDFPGPYEQYF.

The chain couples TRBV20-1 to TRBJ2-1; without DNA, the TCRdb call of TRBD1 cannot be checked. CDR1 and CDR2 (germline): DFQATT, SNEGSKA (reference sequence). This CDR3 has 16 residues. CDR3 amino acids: CSARDLDRAHYNEQFF.